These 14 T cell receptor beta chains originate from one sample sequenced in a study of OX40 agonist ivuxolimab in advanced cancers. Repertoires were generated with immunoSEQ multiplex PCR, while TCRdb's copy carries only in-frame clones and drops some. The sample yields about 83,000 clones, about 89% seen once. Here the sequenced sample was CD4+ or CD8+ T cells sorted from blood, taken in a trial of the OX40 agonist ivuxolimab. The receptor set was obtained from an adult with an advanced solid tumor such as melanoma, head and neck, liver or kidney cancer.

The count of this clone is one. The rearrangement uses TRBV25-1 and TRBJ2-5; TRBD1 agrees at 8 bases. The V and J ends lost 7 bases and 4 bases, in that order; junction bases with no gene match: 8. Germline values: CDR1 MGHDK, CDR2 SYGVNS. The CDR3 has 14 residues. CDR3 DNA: TGTGCCAGCAAAGGACAGGGTCCCCCAGAGACCCAGTACTTC. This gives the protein CASKGQGPPETQYF.

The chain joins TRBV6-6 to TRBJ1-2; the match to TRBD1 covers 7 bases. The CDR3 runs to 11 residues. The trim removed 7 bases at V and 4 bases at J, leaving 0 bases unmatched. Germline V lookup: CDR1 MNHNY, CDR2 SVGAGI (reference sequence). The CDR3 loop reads CASTGGYGYTF. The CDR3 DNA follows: TGTGCCAGCACAGGGGGCTATGGCTACACCTTC.

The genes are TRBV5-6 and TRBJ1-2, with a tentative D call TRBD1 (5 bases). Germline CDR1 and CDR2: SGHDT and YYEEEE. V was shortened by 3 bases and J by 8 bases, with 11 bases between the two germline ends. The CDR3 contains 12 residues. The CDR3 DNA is TGTGCCAGCAGCTGGGGGACTGGAGGCTACACCTTC. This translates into CASSWGTGGYTF.

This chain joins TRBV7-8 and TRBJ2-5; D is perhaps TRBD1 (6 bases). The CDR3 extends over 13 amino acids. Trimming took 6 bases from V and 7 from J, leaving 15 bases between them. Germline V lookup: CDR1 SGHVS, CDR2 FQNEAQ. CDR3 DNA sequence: TGTGCCAGCAGACCTCAGGGGCCGGGGACCCAGTACTTC. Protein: CASRPQGPGTQYF.

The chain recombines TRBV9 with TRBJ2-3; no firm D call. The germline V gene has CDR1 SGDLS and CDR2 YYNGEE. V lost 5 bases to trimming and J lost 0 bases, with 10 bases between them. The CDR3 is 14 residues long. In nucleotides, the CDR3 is TGTGCCAGCAGGTCCACCACTAGCACAGATACGCAGTATTTT. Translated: CASRSTTSTDTQYF.

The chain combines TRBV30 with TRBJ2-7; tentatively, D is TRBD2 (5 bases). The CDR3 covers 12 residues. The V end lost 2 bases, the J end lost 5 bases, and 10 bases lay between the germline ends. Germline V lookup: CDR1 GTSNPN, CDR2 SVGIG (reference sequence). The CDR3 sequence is CAWSPGGHEQYF. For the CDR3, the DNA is TGTGCCTGGAGTCCGGGCGGGCACGAGCAGTACTTC.

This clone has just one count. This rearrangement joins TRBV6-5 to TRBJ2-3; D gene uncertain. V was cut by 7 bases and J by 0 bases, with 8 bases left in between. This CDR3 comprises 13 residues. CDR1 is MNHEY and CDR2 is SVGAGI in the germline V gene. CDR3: CASMGLSTDTQYF. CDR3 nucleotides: TGTGCCAGCATGGGGTTGAGCACAGATACGCAGTATTTT.

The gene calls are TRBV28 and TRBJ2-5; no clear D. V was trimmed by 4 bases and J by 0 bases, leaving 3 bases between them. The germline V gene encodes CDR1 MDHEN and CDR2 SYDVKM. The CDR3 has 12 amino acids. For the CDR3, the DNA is TGTGCCAGCAGTTGGGACCAAGAGACCCAGTACTTC. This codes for CASSWDQETQYF.

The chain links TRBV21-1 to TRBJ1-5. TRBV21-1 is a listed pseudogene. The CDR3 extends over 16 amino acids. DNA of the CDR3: TGTGCCAGCAGCAAAGAACGCAGATCGAGGGAGCAGCCCCAGCATTTT. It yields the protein CASSKERRSREQPQHF.

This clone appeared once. The CDR3 sequence is CASTLGQLSNQPQHF. Written as DNA, the CDR3 is TGTGCCAGTACCCTAGGACAGCTTAGCAATCAGCCCCAGCATTTT. This chain connects TRBV19 to TRBJ1-5, with D possibly being TRBD1 (6 bases). V was pared by 7 bases and J by 0 bases, with 13 bases between. The CDR3 has 15 amino acids. From germline, CDR1 is LNHDA and CDR2 SQIVND (reference sequence).

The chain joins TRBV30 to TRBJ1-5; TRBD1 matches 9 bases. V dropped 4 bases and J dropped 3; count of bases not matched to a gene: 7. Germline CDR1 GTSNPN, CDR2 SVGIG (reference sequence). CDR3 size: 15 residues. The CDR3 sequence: CAWTPGQGYNQPQHF. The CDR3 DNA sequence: TGTGCCTGGACCCCGGGACAGGGATACAATCAGCCCCAGCATTTT. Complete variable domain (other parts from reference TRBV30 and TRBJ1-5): SQTIHQWPATLVQPVGSPLSLECTVEGTSNPNLYWYRQAAGRGLQLLFYSVGIGQISSEVPQNLSASRPQDRQFILSSKKLLLSDSGFYLCAWTPGQGYNQPQHFGDGTRLSIL.

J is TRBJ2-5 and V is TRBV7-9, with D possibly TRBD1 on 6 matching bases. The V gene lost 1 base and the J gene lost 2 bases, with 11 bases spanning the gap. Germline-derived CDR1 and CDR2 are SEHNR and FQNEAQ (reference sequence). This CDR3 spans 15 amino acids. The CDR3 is CASSLVGTRQETQYF. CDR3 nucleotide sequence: TGTGCCAGCAGCTTAGTTGGGACAAGACAAGAGACCCAGTACTTC.

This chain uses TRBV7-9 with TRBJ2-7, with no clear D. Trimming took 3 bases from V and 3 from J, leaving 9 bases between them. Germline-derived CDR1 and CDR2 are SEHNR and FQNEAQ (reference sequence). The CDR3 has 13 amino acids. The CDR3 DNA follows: TGTGCCAGCAGCTTTAGTAACAACTACGAGCAGTACGTC. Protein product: CASSFSNNYEQYV.

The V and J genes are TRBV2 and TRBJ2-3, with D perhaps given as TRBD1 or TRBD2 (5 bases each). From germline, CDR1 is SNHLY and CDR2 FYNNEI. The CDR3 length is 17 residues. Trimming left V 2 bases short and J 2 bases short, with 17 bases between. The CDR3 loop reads CASSESGGVVYTDTQYF. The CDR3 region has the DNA TGTGCCAGCAGTGAAAGTGGGGGAGTAGTTTACACAGATACGCAGTATTTT. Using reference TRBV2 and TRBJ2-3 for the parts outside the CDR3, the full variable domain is EPEVTQTPSHQVTQMGQEVILRCVPISNHLYFYWYRQILGQKVEFLVSFYNNEISEKSEIFDDQFSVERPDGSNFTLKIRSTKLEDSAMYFCASSESGGVVYTDTQYFGPGTRLTVL.